The 4 T cell receptor beta chains below all came from one sample that was sequenced in a study of blood T cell repertoires in COVID-19 (dated by TCRdb to about 2020). Preparation of the library involved the immunoSEQ multiplex PCR assay. This is the immuneACCESS table as TCRdb keeps it, with only in-frame sequences that have V and J called. A part of the clones is gone; compared with another copy, unresolved V genes explain less than half, and the rest is unexplained. The sample table contains more than 95,000 clones; only one count was recorded for roughly 82% of them. Of the sample, 4.5% to 5.5% is held by the ten largest clones. Material: peripheral blood. Receptors originate from a man in his 60s with acute or convalescent COVID-19.

V is TRBV6-1 and J is TRBJ1-2; no clear D gene. Per germline, CDR1 MNHNS and CDR2 SASEGT. There are 14 residues in the CDR3. The V gene lost 1 base and the J gene lost 0 bases, with 6 bases spanning the gap. This CDR3 is CASSEGAANYGYTF. The CDR3 coding sequence is TGTGCCAGCAGTGAAGGAGCGGCTAACTATGGCTACACCTTC.

This rearrangement joins TRBV7-9 to TRBJ1-2; TRBD1 is a possible D gene (5 bases). Germline V gene data show CDR1 as SEHNR and CDR2 as FQNEAQ (reference sequence). Trimming shortened V by 5 bases and J by 5 bases, and 12 bases separated the two germline ends. The CDR3 extends over 13 amino acids. The CDR3 DNA is TGTGCCAGCAGCCGCGACAGTACTTATGGCTACACCTTC. Protein product: CASSRDSTYGYTF.

CDR3 protein: CASRVTGGSPEAFF. DNA for the CDR3: TGTGCCAGCAGGGTCACAGGGGGCTCTCCTGAAGCTTTCTTT. The J gene is TRBJ1-1, the V gene TRBV2; TRBD1 aligns across 9 bases. The V and J ends lost 6 bases and 6 bases, in that order; junction bases with no gene match: 8. The CDR3 has 14 residues. CDR1 SNHLY and CDR2 FYNNEI come from the germline V gene.

The chain links TRBV2 to TRBJ1-6, with D possibly being TRBD1 (5 bases). The V end lost 7 bases, the J end lost 5 bases, and 15 bases lay between the germline ends. CDR1 is SNHLY, CDR2 FYNNEI, per germline. The CDR3 extends over 15 amino acids. In DNA form, the CDR3 reads TGTGCCAGCACTAGGACAAGACCCGATAATTCACCCCTCCACTTT. Residues: CASTRTRPDNSPLHF.